The 27 T cell receptor beta chains below come from one sample, sequenced in a study of OX40 agonist ivuxolimab in advanced cancers. Measured with immunoSEQ multiplex PCR; TCRdb has only the in-frame clones, and not every one. This table holds roughly 80,000 clones, 85% to 95% found once. The sample here was CD4+ or CD8+ T cells sorted from blood, taken in a trial of the OX40 agonist ivuxolimab. The receptors were sampled from an adult with an advanced solid tumor such as melanoma, head and neck, liver or kidney cancer.

This clone has only one observation. The V and J genes are TRBV27 and TRBJ1-6; unclear D gene. Germline V gene lookup returns CDR1 MNHEY and CDR2 SMNVEV (reference sequence). Trimming pared 5 bases from V and 7 bases from J, leaving 9 bases between. This CDR3 region has 13 residues. CDR3 region: CASSALVNSPLHF. In nucleotides, the CDR3 is TGTGCCAGCAGTGCCCTAGTGAATTCACCCCTCCACTTT.

This chain uses TRBV6-1 with TRBJ2-2; D perhaps matches TRBD2 (6 bases). Germline loops: CDR1 MNHNS, CDR2 SASEGT. V lost 5 bases and J 3 bases, leaving 13 bases between the germline ends. The CDR3 contains 15 residues. The CDR3 nucleotides read TGTGCCAGCAGTCGGACCCCGGGGGACACCGGGGAGCTGTTTTTT. Its translation is CASSRTPGDTGELFF.

The rearrangement joins TRBV15 to TRBJ1-2, with no clear D. In germline, CDR1 is LNHNV, CDR2 YYDKDF (reference sequence). Between the trimmed V and J ends, which lost 11 bases and 4 bases, there was a span of 17 bases. The CDR3 covers 13 residues. CDR3 sequence reads: CAASTWKGYGYTF. The DNA for the CDR3 is TGTGCCGCCTCAACATGGAAGGGCTATGGCTACACCTTC.

The chain has TRBV7-9 and TRBJ1-1; 8 bases line up with TRBD1. Germline V lookup: CDR1 SEHNR, CDR2 FQNEAQ (reference sequence). The CDR3 sequence is 15 residues long. Trimming cost V 4 bases and J 10 bases; bases outside gene matches: 14. The CDR3: CASSSAGGSSSGAFF. The CDR3 DNA reads TGTGCCAGCAGCTCTGCAGGGGGCAGTAGTTCAGGAGCTTTCTTT. Looking up the rest from reference TRBV7-9 and TRBJ1-1 gives the full variable domain: DTGVSQNPRHKITKRGQNVTFRCDPISEHNRLYWYRQTLGQGPEFLTYFQNEAQLEKSRLLSDRFSAERPKGSFSTLEIQRTEQGDSAMYLCASSSAGGSSSGAFFGQGTRLTVV.

This chain links TRBV7-3 with TRBJ2-7, with 9 nucleotides matching TRBD1. J gave up 6 bases and V 5 bases, and 14 bases lay outside the gene matches. Germline V gives CDR1 SGHTA, CDR2 FQGTGA. There are 16 residues in the CDR3. DNA of the CDR3: TGTGCCAGCAGCCCAAGACATCAAAGACAGGGGGGCGAGCAGTACTTC. Its translation: CASSPRHQRQGGEQYF.

The chain recombines TRBV5-4 with TRBJ2-7, with D perhaps matching TRBD2 (6 bases). Trimming removed 3 bases from V and 5 bases from J, with 15 bases in between. CDR3 length equals 14 residues. Germline-derived CDR1 and CDR2 are SGHNT and YYREEE (reference sequence). In DNA form, the CDR3 reads TGTGCCAGCAGCTGGGTCGGGAGATTGCACGAGCAGTACTTC. As protein: CASSWVGRLHEQYF.

The V and J genes are TRBV5-6 and TRBJ1-1; no definite D call. The CDR3 length is 16 residues. Germline V gives CDR1 SGHDT, CDR2 YYEEEE. The V end lost 0 bases, the J end lost 4 bases, and 16 bases lay between the germline ends. CDR3 protein: CASSLALGSMSTEAFF. DNA for the CDR3: TGTGCCAGCAGCTTGGCCCTGGGGAGTATGAGCACTGAAGCTTTCTTT. Complete variable domain (other parts from reference TRBV5-6 and TRBJ1-1): DAGVTQSPTHLIKTRGQQVTLRCSPKSGHDTVSWYQQALGQGPQFIFQYYEEEERQRGNFPDRFSGHQFPNYSSELNVNALLLGDSALYLCASSLALGSMSTEAFFGQGTRLTVV.

This chain uses TRBV28 with TRBJ2-7, with 7 bases fitting TRBD1. This CDR3 has 15 amino acids. Losses at the gene ends were 4 bases for V and 2 bases for J; bases not matched to a gene: 8. Germline values: CDR1 MDHEN, CDR2 SYDVKM. The CDR3 is CASSSPGTATYEQYF. CDR3 nucleotide sequence: TGTGCCAGCAGTTCGCCCGGGACAGCTACCTACGAGCAGTACTTC. Full variable domain (rest looked up from reference TRBV28 and TRBJ2-7): DVKVTQSSRYLVKRTGEKVFLECVQDMDHENMFWYRQDPGLGLRLIYFSYDVKMKEKGDIPEGYSVSREKKERFSLILESASTNQTSMYLCASSSPGTATYEQYFGPGTRLTVT.

V and J are TRBV6-1 and TRBJ2-7; the match to TRBD2 covers 8 bases. V trimming: 7 bases; J trimming: 1 base; junction bases outside the gene matches: 9. Per the germline V gene, CDR1 is MNHNS and CDR2 is SASEGT. CDR3 length: 15 residues. CDR3 sequence reads: CASTRGVAGSYEQYF. CDR3 nucleotides: TGTGCCAGCACTAGGGGGGTAGCGGGGTCCTACGAGCAGTACTTC.

The DNA of the CDR3 is TGTGCCAGCAGCTCTACCGGGACAGGGGGCTCCGGGGAGCTGTTTTTT. Its protein product is CASSSTGTGGSGELFF. This rearrangement joins TRBV7-9 to TRBJ2-2, with TRBD1 identical over 12 bases. This CDR3 contains 16 residues. Looked up from germline, CDR1 is SEHNR and CDR2 is FQNEAQ (reference sequence). The V segment lost 4 bases and the J segment 6 bases; nucleotides outside the gene matches: 6.

The chain is built from TRBV5-5 and TRBJ2-1; TRBD2 matches 10 bases. Germline V gene lookup returns CDR1 SGHKS and CDR2 YYEKEE (reference sequence). V trimming: 1 base; J trimming: 0 bases; junction bases outside the gene matches: 10. The CDR3 length is 19 residues. In nucleotides, the CDR3 is TGTGCCAGCAGCTTGTTCGGGACTAGCGCTTCAAGCTCCTACAATGAGCAGTTCTTC. Residues: CASSLFGTSASSSYNEQFF.

The chain carries TRBV20-1 and TRBJ1-5; tentative D call: TRBD1 (5 bases). Germline-derived CDR1 and CDR2 are DFQATT and SNEGSKA (reference sequence). This CDR3 spans 10 amino acids. The ends were cut back, 5 bases at V and 10 bases at J, with 9 bases in the middle. In DNA, the CDR3 is TGCAGTGCTGCGAGGGGACCCCAGCATTTT. It yields the protein CSAARGPQHF.

This chain connects TRBV19 to TRBJ1-1; D perhaps matches TRBD1 (5 bases). The CDR3 is 16 residues long. Germline V lookup: CDR1 LNHDA, CDR2 SQIVND (reference sequence). V lost 3 bases to trimming and J lost 0 bases, with 14 bases between them. DNA for the CDR3: TGTGCCAGTAGTATTGGGACGGGAGCAATGAACACTGAAGCTTTCTTT. It encodes CASSIGTGAMNTEAFF.

V and J are TRBV14 and TRBJ2-1; the match to TRBD1 covers 8 bases. The CDR3 contains 14 residues. V lost 1 base and J lost 12; bases outside the gene matches: 8. CDR1 SGHDN and CDR2 FVKESK come from the germline V gene. CDR3 sequence reads: CASSQVLGGTGQFF. CDR3 nucleotides: TGTGCCAGCAGCCAAGTGTTGGGTGGGACAGGGCAGTTCTTC. Using reference TRBV14 and TRBJ2-1 for the parts outside the CDR3, the full variable domain is EAGVTQFPSHSVIEKGQTVTLRCDPISGHDNLYWYRRVMGKEIKFLLHFVKESKQDESGMPNNRFLAERTGGTYSTLKVQPAELEDSGVYFCASSQVLGGTGQFFGPGTRLTVL.

The chain combines TRBV9 with TRBJ2-1; the match to TRBD2 covers 10 bases. CDR3 size: 16 residues. V lost 1 base, J lost 5 bases, and 6 bases stayed unmatched. From germline, CDR1 is SGDLS and CDR2 YYNGEE. This CDR3 reads CASSVSPSGRNNEQFF. The DNA for the CDR3 is TGTGCCAGCAGCGTAAGTCCTAGCGGGAGAAACAATGAGCAGTTCTTC.

This chain links TRBV7-3 with TRBJ2-1, with D perhaps matching TRBD1 or TRBD2 (6 bases each). CDR1 is SGHTA, CDR2 FQGTGA, per germline. The CDR3 covers 13 residues. V lost 3 bases, J lost 6 bases, and 9 bases lay in between. The CDR3 loop reads CASSFKGGNEQFF. The CDR3 DNA sequence: TGTGCCAGCAGCTTCAAGGGGGGCAATGAGCAGTTCTTC.

The rearrangement uses TRBV19 and TRBJ1-5; D uncertain. This CDR3 has 14 amino acids. The germline V gene has CDR1 LNHDA and CDR2 SQIVND (reference sequence). The germline V and J ends were trimmed by 3 bases and 4 bases, with 10 bases remaining between them. CDR3 bases: TGTGCCAGTAGTATTAACGGAGAGAATCAGCCCCAGCATTTT. Protein: CASSINGENQPQHF.

The gene calls are TRBV10-3 and TRBJ2-3, with D hard to call. With 3 bases removed from V and 1 base from J, the gap between germline ends came to 5 bases. Germline V gives CDR1 ENHRY, CDR2 SYGVKD. The CDR3 is 13 amino acids. The CDR3 DNA is TGTGCCATCAGTGAAGGCGGCACAGATACGCAGTATTTT. Its protein is CAISEGGTDTQYF.

CDR3 nucleotides: TGTGCCAGCACAACGCCTCCTACGGGTCCGTATTTT. Encoded protein: CASTTPPTGPYF. This chain joins TRBV28 and TRBJ2-3; D ambiguous. Germline V gene sequence: CDR1 MDHEN, CDR2 SYDVKM. Deletions cut 7 bases from V and 14 bases from J, with 19 bases between. This CDR3 comprises 12 residues.

The rearrangement links TRBV11-2 to TRBJ2-7; 9 bases agree with TRBD2. The CDR3 is made up of 16 amino acids. The germline gives CDR1 SGHAT, CDR2 FQNNGV. V trimming: 1 base; J trimming: 9 bases; junction bases outside the gene matches: 13. CDR3 DNA sequence: TGTGCCAGCAGCTTAGTCAGTAGCGGGCCGCGGGGGGGGCAGTACTTC. Amino acids: CASSLVSSGPRGGQYF.

The CDR3 DNA follows: TGTGCCAGCAGCTTGCTGGTTGCGGCCCGCTCTGGAAACACCATATATTTT. Translation: CASSLLVAARSGNTIYF. This chain joins TRBV5-6 and TRBJ1-3; D remains unclear. Trimming cost V 1 base and J 0 bases, with 14 bases left between them. The CDR3 extends over 17 amino acids. The V gene's germline CDR1 is SGHDT and CDR2 YYEEEE.

The rearrangement joins TRBV28 to TRBJ1-2, with a tentative D call TRBD1 (5 bases). V was cut by 6 bases and J by 4 bases, with 12 bases left in between. Germline values: CDR1 MDHEN, CDR2 SYDVKM. The CDR3 contains 13 residues. The CDR3 region has the DNA TGTGCCAGCAGCGGGGTGGGGGGCTATGGCTACACCTTC. Protein: CASSGVGGYGYTF.

The J gene is TRBJ1-1, the V gene TRBV19, with TRBD1 matching over 9 bases. CDR3 size: 14 residues. V lost 6 bases and J lost 0; bases outside the gene matches: 2. CDR1 is LNHDA, CDR2 SQIVND, per germline (reference sequence). In DNA, the CDR3 is TGTGCCAGTAGGGACAGGGGCATGAACACTGAAGCTTTCTTT. It is translated as CASRDRGMNTEAFF.

V is TRBV19 and J is TRBJ2-1; D may be TRBD2 (5 bases). The germline gives CDR1 LNHDA, CDR2 SQIVND (reference sequence). V dropped 3 bases and J dropped 4 bases, with 13 bases sitting between them. The CDR3 has 15 amino acids. The CDR3 reads CASSISGKIYNEQFF. For the CDR3, the DNA is TGTGCCAGTAGTATTTCCGGGAAGATTTACAATGAGCAGTTCTTC.

The chain uses TRBV11-1 and TRBJ2-2; D remains unclear. Looked up from germline, CDR1 is SGHAT and CDR2 is FQDESV (reference sequence). The CDR3 totals 11 residues. Trimming took off 5 bases at V and 10 bases at J, with 8 bases between the two ends. DNA for the CDR3: TGTGCCAGCAGCCATGAGAAGGAGCTGTTTTTT. The encoded protein is CASSHEKELFF.

This clone was recorded only once. The chain combines TRBV7-8 with TRBJ2-2, with 7 bases lining up with TRBD2. J lost 10 bases, V lost 5 bases, and 7 bases had no gene match. The CDR3 covers 13 residues. Germline V lookup: CDR1 SGHVS, CDR2 FQNEAQ. The CDR3 DNA reads as TGTGCCAGCAGCGAAGGACTAGGGGTGGAGCTGTTTTTT. Translated: CASSEGLGVELFF.

This chain's CDR3 is CASRRGPNTEAFF. CDR3 bases: TGTGCCAGCCGGAGGGGGCCGAACACTGAAGCTTTCTTT. This chain uses TRBV6-1 with TRBJ1-1, with 7 bases fitting TRBD1. Trimming took 8 bases from V and 1 from J; bases not matched to a gene: 4. The CDR3 is 13 residues long. From germline, CDR1 is MNHNS and CDR2 SASEGT.